Presented here are 17 T cell receptor beta chains from one specimen sequenced in a study of beta chain features in type 1 diabetes. All of the isolated RNA was reverse transcribed, so expressed TCRB transcripts were sequenced. Sequencing was performed with immunoSEQ multiplex PCR; in TCRdb, only in-frame clones are kept and a portion is missing. This sample has over 150,000 clones, with less than 9.5% found just once. Material for sequencing was central memory CD4+ T cells from blood. The source of these receptors is a man aged 18 to 30 in good health.

This rearrangement joins TRBV7-2 to TRBJ1-2; D possibly corresponds to TRBD1 (5 bases). CDR1 is SGHTA and CDR2 is FQGNSA in the germline V gene. The CDR3 runs 16 residues. Trimming removed 4 bases from V and 0 bases from J, with 15 bases in between. The CDR3 region has the DNA TGTGCCAGCAGCTCCCCCCGGACACCGACTAACTATGGCTACACCTTC. Protein: CASSSPRTPTNYGYTF.

This chain joins TRBV7-2 and TRBJ2-7, with 7 bases identical to TRBD2. Germline assignment: CDR1 SGHTA and CDR2 FQGNSA. This CDR3 comprises 15 residues. Trimming took 4 bases from V and 0 from J; bases not matched to a gene: 6. This chain's CDR3 is CASSSSGSPSYEQYF. The CDR3 DNA reads TGTGCCAGCAGCTCTAGCGGTTCGCCCTCCTACGAGCAGTACTTC.

The table lists this clone with a few counts. V usage is TRBV30 and J usage is TRBJ2-5, with TRBD1 matching 9 bases. CDR1 and CDR2 from the germline V gene are GTSNPN and SVGIG (reference sequence). The J segment lost 5 bases and the V segment lost 3 bases, leaving 4 bases of the junction unmatched. The length of the CDR3 is 13 residues. The CDR3 is CAWRTGGGETQYF. In nucleotides, the CDR3 is TGTGCCTGGAGGACAGGGGGTGGCGAGACCCAGTACTTC.

This clone has ten or more counts. This rearrangement joins TRBV7-2 to TRBJ2-7, with TRBD2 matching 9 bases. CDR3 length: 18 residues. Losses at the gene ends were 0 bases for V and 2 bases for J; bases not matched to a gene: 11. Germline assignment: CDR1 SGHTA and CDR2 FQGNSA. The CDR3 here is CASSLAQSGRTTPYEQYF. CDR3 DNA sequence: TGTGCCAGCAGCTTAGCCCAAAGCGGGAGGACTACCCCCTACGAGCAGTACTTC.

The sample holds a few counts of this clone. The chain is built from TRBV4-2 and TRBJ1-1, with 11 bases matching TRBD1. The J segment lost 3 bases and the V segment lost 0 bases, leaving 9 bases of the junction unmatched. Germline V CDR1 and CDR2: LGHNA, YNFKEQ. CDR3 length: 18 residues. The CDR3 region is CASSQDVGQGGRDTEAFF. As DNA, the CDR3 is TGTGCCAGCAGCCAAGATGTGGGACAGGGGGGTAGGGACACTGAAGCTTTCTTT.

V gene TRBV11-2 combines with J gene TRBJ2-2, with D possibly matching TRBD2 (6 bases). CDR3 length: 15 amino acids. The germline V and J ends were trimmed by 0 bases and 6 bases, with 11 bases remaining between them. Germline V lookup: CDR1 SGHAT, CDR2 FQNNGV. The CDR3 region is CASSLEMGLAGELFF. Written as DNA, the CDR3 is TGTGCCAGCAGCTTAGAGATGGGACTGGCCGGGGAGCTGTTTTTT.

This clone showed up just a few times. The V gene is TRBV11-2, the J gene TRBJ1-2; 7 nucleotides line up with TRBD1. Germline trimming cut 5 bases from V and 3 bases from J; bases unmatched to any gene: 3. This CDR3 spans 13 amino acids. Germline lookup yields CDR1 SGHAT and CDR2 FQNNGV. CDR3 protein: CASSPGTDYGYTF. The DNA of the CDR3 is TGTGCCAGCAGCCCCGGGACAGACTATGGCTACACCTTC.

This chain uses TRBV5-6 with TRBJ2-1, with D perhaps matching TRBD2 (5 bases). CDR1 is SGHDT and CDR2 is YYEEEE in the germline V gene. CDR3 length: 15 amino acids. V lost 1 base and J lost 6, with 14 bases in between. CDR3 DNA sequence: TGTGCCAGCAGCTTGATCCCGGGGAGAGGCAATGAGCAGTTCTTC. Protein sequence: CASSLIPGRGNEQFF.

The chain links TRBV18 to TRBJ2-5; 7 positions agree with TRBD1. V lost 4 bases and J lost 3; bases outside the gene matches: 5. This CDR3 contains 14 residues. Germline CDR1 and CDR2: KGHSH and LQKENI. The CDR3 sequence is CASSRGTAEETQYF. Here the CDR3 DNA reads TGTGCCAGCTCACGAGGGACAGCAGAAGAGACCCAGTACTTC. Filled out from reference TRBV18 and TRBJ2-5, the complete variable domain reads NAGVMQNPRHLVRRRGQEARLRCSPMKGHSHVYWYRQLPEEGLKFMVYLQKENIIDESGMPKERFSAEFPKEGPSILRIQQVVRGDSAAYFCASSRGTAEETQYFGPGTRLLVL.

The gene calls are TRBV28 and TRBJ2-3, with D uncertain. Germline V gene data show CDR1 as MDHEN and CDR2 as SYDVKM. V was shortened by 6 bases and J by 6 bases, with 13 bases between the two germline ends. There are 13 residues in the CDR3. Here the CDR3 reads CASSKRSWDTQYF. The CDR3 nucleotides read TGTGCCAGCAGCAAAAGGAGTTGGGATACGCAGTATTTT.

This clone showed up just a few times. CDR3 residues: CASSLFTGTHEQYF. CDR3 DNA sequence: TGTGCCAGCAGCTTGTTTACAGGGACCCACGAGCAGTACTTC. This sequence joins TRBV5-4 and TRBJ2-7, with a weak D call TRBD1 (6 bases). CDR1 SGHNT and CDR2 YYREEE come from the germline V gene (reference sequence). V lost 1 base and J 5 bases, leaving 13 bases between the germline ends. The CDR3 covers 14 residues.

This clone was seen a few times. This chain uses TRBV4-3 with TRBJ2-7, with D possibly matching TRBD2 (6 bases). There are 16 residues in the CDR3. V was clipped by 1 base and J by 0 bases, with 13 bases between them. In germline, CDR1 is LGHNA, CDR2 YSLEER. The CDR3 loop reads CASSQGGGAASYEQYF. The CDR3 DNA follows: TGCGCCAGCAGCCAAGGAGGAGGGGCGGCCTCCTACGAGCAGTACTTC.

The chain recombines TRBV15 with TRBJ2-7; possibly TRBD2 for D (7 bases). Germline V gene lookup returns CDR1 LNHNV and CDR2 YYDKDF (reference sequence). Trimming cost V 0 bases and J 6 bases, with 18 bases left between them. CDR3 size: 16 residues. The CDR3 nucleotides read TGTGCCACCAGCAGAGATCTTTGGGGGGGCAGCGGCGAGCAGTACTTC. This gives the protein CATSRDLWGGSGEQYF.

This clone was observed a few times. The chain has TRBV10-2 and TRBJ2-7; D not resolved. The CDR3 covers 11 residues. CDR1 is WSHSY, CDR2 SAAADI, per germline. The germline V and J ends were trimmed by 6 bases and 1 base, with 4 bases remaining between them. This CDR3 reads CASRYSYEQYF. CDR3 nucleotide sequence: TGCGCCAGCAGGTATTCCTACGAGCAGTACTTC.

The chain recombines TRBV4-2 with TRBJ2-5, with 9 bases matching TRBD1. The J call could be wrong; TRBJ2-7 is a better fit for the DNA end. Germline CDR1 LGHNA, CDR2 YNFKEQ. This CDR3 is 15 amino acids long. CDR3 nucleotides: TGTGCCAGCAGCCAAGGAAGGACAGGGGTCTACGAGCAGTACTTC. Translated: CASSQGRTGVYEQYF.

The chain joins TRBV29-1 to TRBJ1-1; TRBD1 matches at 8 bases. Trimming removed 5 bases from V and 1 base from J; junction bases left unmatched: 3. Germline V CDR1 and CDR2: SQVTM, ANQGSEA. The CDR3 spans 13 residues. This CDR3 reads CSVRGQENTEAFF. The CDR3 coding sequence is TGCAGCGTTAGGGGACAGGAGAACACTGAAGCTTTCTTT.

This clone was recorded a few times. Other DNA sequences in this specimen translate into the identical CDR3. The chain carries TRBV6-5 and TRBJ1-3, with D possibly being TRBD1 (6 bases). CDR3 size: 13 residues. CDR1 is MNHEY, CDR2 SVGAGI, per germline. Trimming took 6 bases from V and 0 from J, leaving 6 bases between them. CDR3 amino acids: CASRTGSGNTIYF. CDR3 bases: TGTGCCAGCAGGACAGGCTCTGGAAACACCATATATTTT.